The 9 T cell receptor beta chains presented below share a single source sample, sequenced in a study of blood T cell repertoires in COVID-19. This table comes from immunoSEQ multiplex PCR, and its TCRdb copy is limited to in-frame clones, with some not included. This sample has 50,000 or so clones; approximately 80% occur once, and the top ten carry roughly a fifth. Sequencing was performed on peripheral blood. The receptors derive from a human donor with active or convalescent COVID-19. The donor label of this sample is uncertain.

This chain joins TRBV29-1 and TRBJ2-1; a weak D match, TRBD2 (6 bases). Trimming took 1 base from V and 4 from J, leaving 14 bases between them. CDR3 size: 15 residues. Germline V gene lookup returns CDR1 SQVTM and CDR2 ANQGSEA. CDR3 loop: CSVEGMGGGYNEQFF. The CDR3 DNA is TGCAGCGTTGAAGGGATGGGAGGTGGGTACAATGAGCAGTTCTTC.

Here the CDR3 reads CASSSGDEQYF. The DNA of the CDR3 is TGTGCCAGCAGCTCAGGGGACGAGCAGTACTTC. V is TRBV9 and J is TRBJ2-7; perhaps TRBD1 as D (6 bases). Germline V CDR1 and CDR2: SGDLS, YYNGEE. Trimming removed 4 bases at V and 5 bases at J, with 7 bases between. This CDR3 has 11 residues.

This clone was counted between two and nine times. In DNA form, the CDR3 reads TGTGCCAGCAGTTCCGGGACAGGGCGCTCACCCCTCCACTTT. This encodes CASSSGTGRSPLHF. The V and J genes are TRBV28 and TRBJ1-6; TRBD1 agrees at 9 bases. Losses at the gene ends were 4 bases for V and 10 bases for J; bases not matched to a gene: 5. The germline V gene has CDR1 MDHEN and CDR2 SYDVKM. The CDR3 extends over 14 amino acids.

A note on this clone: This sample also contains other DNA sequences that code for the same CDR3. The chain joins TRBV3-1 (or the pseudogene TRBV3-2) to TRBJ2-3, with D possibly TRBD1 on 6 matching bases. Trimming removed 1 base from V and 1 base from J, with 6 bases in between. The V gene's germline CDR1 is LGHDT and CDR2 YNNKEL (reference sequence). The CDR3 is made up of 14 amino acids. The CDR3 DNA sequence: TGTGCCAGCAGCCAAGGACAGGGCACAGATACGCAGTATTTT. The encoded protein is CASSQGQGTDTQYF.

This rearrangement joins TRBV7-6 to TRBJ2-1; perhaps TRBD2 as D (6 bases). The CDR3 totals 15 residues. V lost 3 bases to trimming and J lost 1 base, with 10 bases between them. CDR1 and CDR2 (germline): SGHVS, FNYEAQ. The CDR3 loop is CASSFQAGSYNEQFF. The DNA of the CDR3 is TGTGCCAGCAGCTTCCAGGCGGGGTCCTACAATGAGCAGTTCTTC.

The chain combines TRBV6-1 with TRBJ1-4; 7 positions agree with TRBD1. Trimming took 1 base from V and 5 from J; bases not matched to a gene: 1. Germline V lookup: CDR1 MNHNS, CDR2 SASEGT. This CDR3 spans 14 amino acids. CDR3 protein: CASSEGQGNEKLFF. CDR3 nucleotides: TGTGCCAGCAGTGAAGGACAGGGAAATGAAAAACTGTTTTTT.

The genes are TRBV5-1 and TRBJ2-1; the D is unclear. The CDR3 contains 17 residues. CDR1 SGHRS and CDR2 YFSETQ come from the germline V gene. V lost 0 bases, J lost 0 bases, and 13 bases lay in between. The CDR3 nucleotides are TGCGCCAGCAGCTTGGCACCCACGGCGGACTCCTACAATGAGCAGTTCTTC. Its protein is CASSLAPTADSYNEQFF.

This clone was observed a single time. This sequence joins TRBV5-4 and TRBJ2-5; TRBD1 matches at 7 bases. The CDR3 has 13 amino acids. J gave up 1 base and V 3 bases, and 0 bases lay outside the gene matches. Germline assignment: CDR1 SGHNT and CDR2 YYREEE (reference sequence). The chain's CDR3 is CASSWTGQETQYF. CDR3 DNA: TGTGCCAGCAGCTGGACAGGCCAAGAGACCCAGTACTTC.

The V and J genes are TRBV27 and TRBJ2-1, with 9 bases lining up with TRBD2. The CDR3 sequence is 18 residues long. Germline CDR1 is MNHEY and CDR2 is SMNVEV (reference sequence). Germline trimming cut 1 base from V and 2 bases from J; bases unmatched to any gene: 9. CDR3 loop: CASSLWGLARGPYNEQFF. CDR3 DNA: TGTGCCAGCAGTTTATGGGGACTAGCAAGGGGTCCCTACAATGAGCAGTTCTTC.